Listed here are 28 T cell receptor beta chains from one sample, sequenced in a study of blood T cell repertoires in COVID-19. Clones were sequenced by immunoSEQ multiplex PCR, and TCRdb holds only the in-frame ones, with some missing. The table shows a few hundred thousand clones, with roughly 89% occurring only once. The sequencing input was peripheral blood. The receptors shown here come from a woman in her 30s with active or convalescent COVID-19.

The V gene is TRBV7-2, the J gene TRBJ2-5; TRBD2 matches 16 bases. Germline values: CDR1 SGHTA, CDR2 FQGNSA. Losses at the gene ends were 6 bases for V and 8 bases for J; bases not matched to a gene: 9. This CDR3 region has 16 residues. The CDR3 here is CASSSTGLAGGLTQYF. CDR3 sequence (DNA): TGTGCCAGCAGTTCAACGGGACTAGCGGGGGGGTTAACCCAGTACTTC.

CDR3 coding DNA: TGTGCCAGCAGTCATACAAGGAGTGGGGCCAACGTCCTGACTTTC. Translating gives CASSHTRSGANVLTF. This rearrangement joins TRBV28 to TRBJ2-6; D is unresolved. With 5 bases removed from V and 3 bases from J, the gap between germline ends came to 11 bases. The CDR3 runs 15 residues. Germline loops: CDR1 MDHEN, CDR2 SYDVKM. Supplemented by reference TRBV28 and TRBJ2-6, the full variable domain reads DVKVTQSSRYLVKRTGEKVFLECVQDMDHENMFWYRQDPGLGLRLIYFSYDVKMKEKGDIPEGYSVSREKKERFSLILESASTNQTSMYLCASSHTRSGANVLTFGAGSRLTVL.

The CDR3 DNA follows: TGTGCCAGCAGCTTGACGACAGGGAACACTGAAGCTTTCTTT. It encodes CASSLTTGNTEAFF. The chain joins TRBV7-9 to TRBJ1-1; D is perhaps TRBD1 (6 bases). The CDR3 covers 14 residues. Germline CDR1 is SEHNR and CDR2 is FQNEAQ (reference sequence). Trimming cost V 3 bases and J 1 base, with 9 bases left between them.

The V call is TRBV7-8, the J call TRBJ1-1; the D is unclear. Germline V CDR1 and CDR2: SGHVS, FQNEAQ. Trimming shortened V by 2 bases and J by 6 bases, and 13 bases separated the two germline ends. CDR3 length: 14 amino acids. CDR3 nucleotides: TGTGCCAGCAGCTTACGCCGGGGTCCGTCTGAAGCTTTCTTT. Encoded protein: CASSLRRGPSEAFF.

The CDR3 region has the DNA TGTGCCAGCAGTCCAAAACCAGGGGGCGTAGCGGGGGCCAACGTCCTGACTTTC. Protein product: CASSPKPGGVAGANVLTF. The chain employs TRBV11-2 and TRBJ2-6; TRBD1 matches at 8 bases. Germline lookup yields CDR1 SGHAT and CDR2 FQNNGV. The CDR3 has 18 residues. Trimming removed 6 bases from V and 4 bases from J; junction bases left unmatched: 14.

This chain joins TRBV5-8 and TRBJ1-1; D not certain. CDR3 length equals 12 residues. Germline loops: CDR1 SGHTS, CDR2 YDEGEE. The germline V and J ends were trimmed by 3 bases and 10 bases, with 13 bases remaining between them. This CDR3 is CASSWRAGPAFF. The CDR3 DNA reads as TGTGCCAGCAGCTGGCGGGCCGGGCCAGCTTTCTTT. The full variable domain, rest sourced from reference TRBV5-8 and TRBJ1-1, is EAGVTQSPTHLIKTRGQQATLRCSPISGHTSVYWYQQALGLGLQFLLWYDEGEERNRGNFPPRFSGRQFPNYSSELNVNALELEDSALYLCASSWRAGPAFFGQGTRLTVV.

This clone was observed once. The chain recombines TRBV29-1 with TRBJ2-5; D uncertain. The CDR3 totals 13 residues. Germline V gene lookup returns CDR1 SQVTM and CDR2 ANQGSEA. V lost 7 bases, J lost 7 bases, and 19 bases lay in between. CDR3 in amino acids: CSAQTGVMGTQYF. CDR3 nucleotide sequence: TGCAGCGCGCAGACTGGAGTTATGGGGACCCAGTACTTC. The variable domain in full, with the rest retrieved from reference TRBV29-1 and TRBJ2-5, is SAVISQKPSRDICQRGTSLTIQCQVDSQVTMMFWYRQQPGQSLTLIATANQGSEATYESGFVIDKFPISRPNLTFSTLTVSNMSPEDSSIYLCSAQTGVMGTQYFGPGTRLLVL.

The chain has TRBV19 and TRBJ2-3; TRBD1 agrees at 8 bases. The CDR3 has 15 residues. After removal of 5 bases from V and 1 base from J, the junction contained 5 bases not matched to a gene. The germline V gene has CDR1 LNHDA and CDR2 SQIVND (reference sequence). The CDR3, as DNA: TGTGCCAGTAGTGAGACAGGGGCCCGCACAGATACGCAGTATTTT. It encodes CASSETGARTDTQYF.

This clone was found once. The rearrangement links TRBV4-3 to TRBJ2-5; tentatively, D is TRBD2 (5 bases). V lost 0 bases, J lost 5 bases, and 22 bases lay in between. CDR3 length: 18 residues. CDR1 LGHNA and CDR2 YSLEER come from the germline V gene. CDR3 protein: CASSQEGRGKTSSETQYF. The CDR3 bases are TGCGCCAGCAGCCAAGAAGGTAGAGGGAAAACGTCGTCGGAGACCCAGTACTTC.

The chain uses TRBV5-8 and TRBJ2-7; the D gene is possibly TRBD2 (5 bases). V shed 0 bases and J shed 11 bases, with 9 bases lying between them. This CDR3 spans 11 amino acids. Germline assignment: CDR1 SGHTS and CDR2 YDEGEE. CDR3 in DNA: TGTGCCAGCAGCTTGGAAACTAGAGAGTACTTC. This encodes CASSLETREYF.

CDR3 nucleotide sequence: TGTGCCAGCAGCTCCCGGATAGGAGAACGGTCGCGTGAAAAACTGTTTTTT. Residues: CASSSRIGERSREKLFF. The chain is built from TRBV7-8 and TRBJ1-4; no definite D call. Germline V lookup: CDR1 SGHVS, CDR2 FQNEAQ. The CDR3 totals 17 residues. With 4 bases removed from V and 7 bases from J, the gap between germline ends came to 22 bases.

The chain carries TRBV5-1 and TRBJ2-3; 7 positions match TRBD2. The CDR3 is 16 amino acids. V shed 2 bases and J 1 base; nucleotides not matched to a gene: 7. Germline V gene data show CDR1 as SGHRS and CDR2 as YFSETQ. The CDR3 bases are TGCGCCAGCAGCTTAACAGTAAGCGGGGGCACAGATACGCAGTATTTT. Amino acid sequence: CASSLTVSGGTDTQYF. Variable domain in full (rest from reference TRBV5-1 and TRBJ2-3): KAGVTQTPRYLIKTRGQQVTLSCSPISGHRSVSWYQQTPGQGLQFLFEYFSETQRNKGNFPGRFSGRQFSNSRSEMNVSTLELGDSALYLCASSLTVSGGTDTQYFGPGTRLTVL.

The chain recombines TRBV24-1 with TRBJ1-2, with a weak D call TRBD1 (5 bases). Between the trimmed V and J ends, which lost 2 bases and 4 bases, there was a span of 10 bases. Germline V gene data show CDR1 as KGHDR and CDR2 as SFDVKD. The CDR3 is 14 amino acids. As DNA, the CDR3 is TGTGCCACCAGTGATTATCAGGGTGTCTATGGCTACACCTTC. This gives the protein CATSDYQGVYGYTF.

The rearrangement links TRBV7-8 to TRBJ2-3, with TRBD2 as a possible D gene (6 bases). V lost 3 bases, J lost 1 base, and 14 bases lay in between. The CDR3 is 16 amino acids. Germline V gives CDR1 SGHVS, CDR2 FQNEAQ. The CDR3 DNA reads TGTGCCAGCAGCTTCAGTTGGGGGGTAGGCACAGATACGCAGTATTTT. Translation: CASSFSWGVGTDTQYF. The variable domain in full, completed from reference TRBV7-8 and TRBJ2-3, reads GAGVSQSPRYKVAKRGQDVALRCDPISGHVSLFWYQQALGQGPEFLTYFQNEAQLDKSGLPSDRFFAERPEGSVSTLKIQRTQQEDSAVYLCASSFSWGVGTDTQYFGPGTRLTVL.

This clone was seen only a few times. The V call is TRBV6-5, the J call TRBJ2-2; D is perhaps TRBD2 (5 bases). CDR3 size: 15 residues. The V gene's germline CDR1 is MNHEY and CDR2 SVGAGI. Trimming took off 6 bases at V and 4 bases at J, with 15 bases between the two ends. CDR3 DNA: TGTGCCAGCAGATCGGGCGTGGGGAGCACCGGGGAGCTGTTTTTT. Translating it yields CASRSGVGSTGELFF.

This clone came up a few times. The chain links TRBV4-3 to TRBJ1-6; 8 bases map to TRBD1. Germline V CDR1 and CDR2: LGHNA, YSLEER. The CDR3 consists of 16 residues. Trimming removed 4 bases from V and 5 bases from J; junction bases left unmatched: 7. DNA for the CDR3: TGCGCCAGCAGCCGGACAGGGTTTGCGGATAATTCACCCCTCCACTTT. Its protein product is CASSRTGFADNSPLHF.

This chain links TRBV30 with TRBJ2-2, with D possibly matching TRBD2 (5 bases). V was cut by 3 bases and J by 1 base, with 9 bases left in between. This CDR3 has 14 residues. Germline assignment: CDR1 GTSNPN and CDR2 SVGIG (reference sequence). In DNA form, the CDR3 reads TGTGCCTGGAGGAATGGACTGAACACCGGGGAGCTGTTTTTT. It yields the protein CAWRNGLNTGELFF. The full variable domain, with the rest looked up from reference TRBV30 and TRBJ2-2, is SQTIHQWPATLVQPVGSPLSLECTVEGTSNPNLYWYRQAAGRGLQLLFYSVGIGQISSEVPQNLSASRPQDRQFILSSKKLLLSDSGFYLCAWRNGLNTGELFFGEGSRLTVL.

Points on this clone: This specimen includes other DNA sequences encoding the same CDR3. The chain combines TRBV2 with TRBJ1-5; 9 bases match TRBD1. Germline values: CDR1 SNHLY, CDR2 FYNNEI. This CDR3 comprises 14 residues. Trimming cost V 3 bases and J 4 bases; bases outside gene matches: 1. CDR3 residues: CASSEDRGNQPQHF. CDR3 bases: TGTGCCAGCAGTGAGGACAGGGGAAATCAGCCCCAGCATTTT.

The rearrangement joins TRBV25-1 to TRBJ1-2, with TRBD1 matching 11 bases. Germline assignment: CDR1 MGHDK and CDR2 SYGVNS. J lost 8 bases, V lost 3 bases, and 8 bases had no gene match. The CDR3 totals 15 residues. The CDR3 is CASSESSDRGRGYTF. DNA for the CDR3: TGTGCCAGCAGTGAGTCGTCGGACAGGGGGCGAGGCTACACCTTC.

J is TRBJ1-6 and V is TRBV7-5; the table's D call, TRBD1, was not checked against the DNA. TRBV7-5 is a pseudogene. This CDR3 region has 16 residues. DNA of the CDR3: TGTGCCAGAAGCAGATATGGGACAGTTTATAATTCACCCCTCCACTTT. This sequence encodes CARSRYGTVYNSPLHF.

The chain combines TRBV7-2 with TRBJ2-1, with 9 bases matching TRBD2. In germline, CDR1 is SGHTA, CDR2 FQGNSA. CDR3 length: 15 amino acids. Losses at the gene ends were 5 bases for V and 9 bases for J; bases not matched to a gene: 11. The CDR3 sequence: CASSPRGGGALEQFF. CDR3 bases: TGTGCCAGCAGCCCGAGGGGCGGGGGGGCACTTGAGCAGTTCTTC.

The chain recombines TRBV15 with TRBJ2-1; TRBD2 matches at 10 bases. The V gene end was trimmed by 8 bases and the J gene end by 3 bases; junction bases not matched to a gene: 4. The germline V gene encodes CDR1 LNHNV and CDR2 YYDKDF (reference sequence). The CDR3 contains 14 residues. Here the CDR3 reads CATGVAGGYNEQFF. CDR3 coding DNA: TGTGCCACCGGGGTAGCGGGGGGCTACAATGAGCAGTTCTTC. The variable domain in full, with the rest retrieved from reference TRBV15 and TRBJ2-1, is DAMVIQNPRYQVTQFGKPVTLSCSQTLNHNVMYWYQQKSSQAPKLLFHYYDKDFNNEADTPDNFQSRRPNTSFCFLDIRSPGLGDTAMYLCATGVAGGYNEQFFGPGTRLTVL.

The chain uses TRBV2 and TRBJ1-4; 7 bases are a match to TRBD1. The CDR3 covers 14 residues. V lost 5 bases, J lost 4 bases, and 4 bases stayed unmatched. Looked up from germline, CDR1 is SNHLY and CDR2 is FYNNEI. CDR3 amino acids: CASSPGGNNEKLFF. DNA of the CDR3: TGTGCCAGCAGTCCAGGGGGGAATAATGAAAAACTGTTTTTT.

This clone occurred once. V is TRBV5-1 and J is TRBJ2-2; 8 bases are shared with TRBD2. CDR3 length: 16 residues. Germline trimming cut 7 bases from V and 1 base from J; bases unmatched to any gene: 9. CDR1 is SGHRS, CDR2 YFSETQ, per germline. This CDR3 is CASAEGSGVNTGELFF. DNA of the CDR3: TGCGCCAGCGCTGAGGGTAGCGGGGTGAACACCGGGGAGCTGTTTTTT.

The chain carries TRBV5-5 and TRBJ2-7; 7 bases map to TRBD1. The CDR3 length is 14 residues. Unmatched junction bases numbered 7, after V lost 4 bases and J lost 3 bases. CDR1 and CDR2 from the germline V gene are SGHKS and YYEKEE (reference sequence). CDR3 sequence: CASSATTGDYEQYF. In nucleotides, the CDR3 is TGTGCCAGCAGCGCCACCACAGGGGACTACGAGCAGTACTTC. Full variable domain (rest looked up from reference TRBV5-5 and TRBJ2-7): DAGVTQSPTHLIKTRGQQVTLRCSPISGHKSVSWYQQVLGQGPQFIFQYYEKEERGRGNFPDRFSARQFPNYSSELNVNALLLGDSALYLCASSATTGDYEQYFGPGTRLTVT.

This chain uses TRBV7-2 with TRBJ1-2, with D hard to call. The V and J ends lost 3 bases and 7 bases respectively, with 15 bases between them. Germline V lookup: CDR1 SGHTA, CDR2 FQGNSA. There are 14 residues in the CDR3. The CDR3 nucleotides are TGTGCCAGCAGCTTGGGGAGTTACTTGGGTGGCTACACCTTC. Translated: CASSLGSYLGGYTF.

This chain uses TRBV6-2 or TRBV6-3 with TRBJ2-7; TRBD2 might be the D (6 bases). The CDR3 length is 17 residues. Trimming shortened V by 2 bases and J by 3 bases, and 20 bases separated the two germline ends. In germline, CDR1 is MNHEY, CDR2 SVGEGT. CDR3 in DNA: TGTGCCAGCAGTTACCCCAATACCGGGACTGGAGACTACGAGCAGTACTTC. Amino acid sequence: CASSYPNTGTGDYEQYF.

This rearrangement joins TRBV6-5 to TRBJ1-1; no firm D call. Germline V gene lookup returns CDR1 MNHEY and CDR2 SVGAGI. Trimming stripped 5 bases from V and 4 bases from J, with 11 bases between. This CDR3 comprises 13 residues. This chain's CDR3 is CASSPLLRTEAFF. The CDR3 DNA reads as TGTGCCAGCAGTCCTTTGTTGCGCACTGAAGCTTTCTTT.